The 6 T cell receptor beta chains presented below share a single source sample, sequenced in a study of T cell changes during pregnancy in multiple sclerosis (dated by TCRdb to between 2018 and 2021). Libraries were built with the immunoSEQ multiplex PCR assay. Imported from immuneACCESS, the table was reduced by TCRdb to in-frame sequences with V and J called. These copies leave out some clones; in studies compared against another copy, an unresolved V gene accounts for under half, and the cause of the remainder is not known. The sample profile shows approximately 39,000 clones; roughly 90% of them were found once. The top ten hold 0.57% of the sample. Here the sequenced sample was CD4+ T cells from peripheral blood mononuclear cells, taken in the second trimester of pregnancy. Source of these receptors: a female donor with multiple sclerosis, enrolled in a pregnancy study.

This clone was found a few times. In DNA, the CDR3 is TGTGCCAGCCTAGGCGGGACTGAAGCTTTCTTT. This sequence encodes CASLGGTEAFF. The chain has TRBV28 and TRBJ1-1; D unclear. The CDR3 loop spans 11 amino acids. The germline V gene encodes CDR1 MDHEN and CDR2 SYDVKM. Trimming took 8 bases from V and 5 from J, leaving 9 bases between them.

V gene TRBV7-2 combines with J gene TRBJ2-2; maybe TRBD2 (7 bases). The germline V gene has CDR1 SGHTA and CDR2 FQGNSA. With 5 bases removed from V and 4 bases from J, the gap between germline ends came to 20 bases. This CDR3 region has 17 residues. The DNA for the CDR3 is TGTGCCAGCAGCCCGAGGACAGCGGGACCCCTCACCGGGGAGCTGTTTTTT. Its translation: CASSPRTAGPLTGELFF.

The chain couples TRBV7-2 to TRBJ2-7; weak D call: TRBD2 (5 bases). The CDR3 covers 14 residues. V lost 1 base and J 4 bases, leaving 11 bases between the germline ends. CDR1 is SGHTA, CDR2 FQGNSA, per germline. CDR3 region: CASSLGSAEYEQYF. In DNA, the CDR3 is TGTGCCAGCAGCTTAGGGTCAGCGGAGTACGAGCAGTACTTC. Combining the CDR3 with reference TRBV7-2 and TRBJ2-7 gives the whole variable domain GAGVSQSPSNKVTEKGKDVELRCDPISGHTALYWYRQSLGQGLEFLIYFQGNSAPDKSGLPSDRFSAERTGGSVSTLTIQRTQQEDSAVYLCASSLGSAEYEQYFGPGTRLTVT.

V and J are TRBV7-9 and TRBJ2-1; TRBD2 aligns across 14 bases. V lost 5 bases and J lost 7; bases outside the gene matches: 13. Per the germline V gene, CDR1 is SEHNR and CDR2 is FQNEAQ (reference sequence). There are 18 residues in the CDR3. Here the CDR3 reads CASSPLPTSGRAGNEQFF. DNA of the CDR3: TGTGCCAGCAGCCCTCTCCCGACTAGCGGGAGGGCCGGGAATGAGCAGTTCTTC.

This clone has only one observation. The chain has TRBV7-9 and TRBJ2-7, with D perhaps TRBD2 (5 bases). Germline CDR1 and CDR2: SEHNR and FQNEAQ (reference sequence). The CDR3 sequence is 16 residues long. Deletions cut 1 base from V and 0 bases from J, with 13 bases between. This CDR3 is CASSLGEGRSSYEQYF. For the CDR3, the DNA is TGTGCCAGCAGCTTAGGAGAGGGAAGAAGCTCCTACGAGCAGTACTTC.

The chain uses TRBV5-6 and TRBJ2-2, with TRBD1 matching over 8 bases. With 0 bases clipped from V and 3 bases from J, the junction kept 7 bases outside the gene matches. Germline loops: CDR1 SGHDT, CDR2 YYEEEE. This CDR3 comprises 17 residues. CDR3 loop: CASSLVPGGIDTGELFF. DNA of the CDR3: TGTGCCAGCAGCTTGGTACCAGGGGGCATCGACACCGGGGAGCTGTTTTTT.